These T cell receptor beta chains were read from a single sample in a study of neurological immune-mediated disorders. TCRdb recomputed calls from the 5' RACE reads with MiXCR, one row per CDR3 protein. The sample holds 40,000 or so distinct CDR3 sequences, roughly 2.5% seen once. What was sequenced was PBMCs. The receptors originated from a man aged 30 to 39 with multiple sclerosis. CDR3s include the opening cysteine and the closing phenylalanine or tryptophan. The D gene is left open where the match is weak. Size is stated as once, few, many, or a class for an expanded clone.

clone_size j_call v_call d_call cdr3_aa cdr3_nt
many TRBJ2-1 TRBV10-3 TRBD2 CAIGTSGTGNEQFF TGTGCCATCGGGACTAGCGGGACCGGGAATGAGCAGTTCTTC
many TRBJ1-1 TRBV20-1 NA CSARDSDNTEAFF TGCAGTGCTAGAGATTCCGATAACACTGAAGCTTTCTTT
many TRBJ2-7 TRBV12-3/TRBV12-4 TRBD1 CASSLKGTGSYEQYF TGTGCCAGCAGTTTGAAGGGGACAGGCAGTTACGAGCAGTACTTC
many TRBJ2-7 TRBV20-1 NA CSAMPQGPSYEQYF TGCAGTGCCATGCCTCAGGGGCCCTCCTACGAGCAGTACTTC
many TRBJ1-1 TRBV12-3/TRBV12-4 NA CASRAGDNRNTEAFF TGTGCCAGCAGGGCAGGGGACAACCGGAACACTGAAGCTTTCTTT
many TRBJ2-1 TRBV11-2 NA CASSLGGVSYNNEQFF TGTGCCAGCAGCTTAGGTGGGGTCAGCTATAACAATGAGCAGTTCTTC
many TRBJ1-2 TRBV10-2 NA CASSDVNNYGYTF TGCGCCAGCAGTGATGTCAATAACTATGGCTACACCTTC
many TRBJ2-3 TRBV5-1 TRBD1 CASSWKPGQGGEDTQYF TGCGCCAGCAGCTGGAAACCGGGACAGGGGGGAGAAGATACGCAGTATTTT
many TRBJ2-3 TRBV5-1 TRBD2 CASRSGGLADTQYF TGCGCCAGCAGATCGGGGGGTTTGGCAGATACGCAGTATTTT
many TRBJ2-1 TRBV3-1 NA CASSQDSLVVNEQFF TGTGCCAGCAGCCAAGATTCCCTAGTGGTGAATGAGCAGTTCTTC
few TRBJ2-1 TRBV6-5 TRBD2 CASSYPIGTSGSGTSCNEQFF TGTGCCAGCAGTTACCCGATAGGGACTAGCGGGAGTGGTACTTCATGCAATGAGCAGTTCTTC
many TRBJ2-5 TRBV3-1 NA CASSIRETQYF TGTGCCAGCAGCATTAGGGAGACCCAGTACTTC
many TRBJ2-7 TRBV13 TRBD2 CASSTRAPAGVRGRGLEQYF TGTGCCAGCAGCACCCGGGCCCCAGCGGGAGTAAGAGGGCGGGGGCTCGAGCAGTACTTC
many TRBJ2-7 TRBV20-1 NA CSARDPGVSYEQYF TGCAGTGCTAGAGATCCCGGTGTATCCTACGAGCAGTACTTC
many TRBJ2-7 TRBV20-1 NA CSASYTGYEQYF TGCAGTGCTAGTTACACAGGGTACGAGCAGTACTTC
few TRBJ2-7 TRBV5-1 NA CASSQGTFYEQYF TGCGCCAGCAGCCAGGGGACATTCTACGAGCAGTACTTC
many TRBJ2-2 TRBV5-1 NA CASSLQGPLTGELFF TGCGCCAGCAGCCTGCAGGGGCCCCTCACCGGGGAGCTGTTTTTT
many TRBJ1-2 TRBV20-1 NA CSAWTVGDGYTF TGCAGTGCTTGGACAGTAGGCGATGGCTACACCTTC
many TRBJ2-1 TRBV12-3/TRBV12-4 NA CASSLFSASYNEQFF TGTGCCAGCAGTTTATTTTCGGCCTCCTACAATGAGCAGTTCTTC
few TRBJ2-3 TRBV7-2 NA CANSLDRSRDTQYF TGTGCCAACAGCTTAGATCGGTCGCGGGATACGCAGTATTTT
many TRBJ2-5 TRBV20-1 NA CSAIHGAGQETQYF TGCAGTGCCATTCACGGAGCGGGCCAAGAGACCCAGTACTTC
many TRBJ2-2 TRBV20-1 TRBD1 CSARDSRTGGRLRANTGELFF TGCAGTGCTAGAGATTCCAGGACAGGGGGAAGGTTAAGAGCGAACACCGGGGAGCTGTTTTTT
many TRBJ1-2 TRBV19 TRBD1 CASSMTGSGRSSYGYTF TGTGCCAGTAGTATGACAGGGAGTGGAAGGTCTTCCTATGGCTACACCTTC
many TRBJ2-3 TRBV20-1 TRBD1 CSALLRQGSTDTQYF TGCAGTGCTTTACTCAGACAGGGCAGCACAGATACGCAGTATTTT
many TRBJ2-1 TRBV4-3 NA CASRAMGDNEQFF TGCGCCAGCAGAGCGATGGGGGACAATGAGCAGTTCTTC
many TRBJ2-1 TRBV12-3/TRBV12-4 NA CASSLMQYNEQFF TGTGCCAGCAGTTTAATGCAGTACAATGAGCAGTTCTTC
few TRBJ2-7 TRBV25-1 NA CASGRGYPYEQYF TGTGCCAGCGGACGAGGCTACCCGTACGAGCAGTACTTC
many TRBJ2-7 TRBV7-2 TRBD2 CASSLGIAGASYEQYF TGTGCCAGCAGCTTAGGAATAGCGGGAGCCTCCTACGAGCAGTACTTC
many TRBJ2-2 TRBV25-1 NA CASSGGPLSTGELFF TGTGCCAGCAGCGGTGGGCCCCTGAGCACCGGGGAGCTGTTTTTT
many TRBJ1-2 TRBV6-1 NA CASSDGRGLGSPYGYTF TGTGCCAGCAGTGACGGAAGGGGTCTGGGGTCACCCTATGGCTACACCTTC
many TRBJ2-1 TRBV12-3/TRBV12-4 NA CASTRPTSNEQFF TGTGCCAGCACCCGACCCACTTCCAATGAGCAGTTCTTC
many TRBJ1-2 TRBV4-1 NA CASSQDRADNGYTF TGCGCCAGCAGCCAAGATCGGGCAGACAATGGCTACACCTTC